The 20 T cell receptor beta chains given below trace back to one sample, sequenced in a study of technical replicates of blood from several donors. The repertoire was sequenced with immunoSEQ multiplex PCR; TCRdb's copy has only in-frame clones and lacks some. The data show fewer than 90,000 clones, around 94% seen once. Sequenced: T cells isolated from PBMCs. The receptors were sampled from a human donor in good health.

This clone was picked up one time. This chain's CDR3 is CASSLASGTYNEQFF. As DNA, the CDR3 is TGTGCCAGCAGTTTGGCTAGCGGTACCTACAATGAGCAGTTCTTC. The gene calls are TRBV28 and TRBJ2-1, with 7 bases identical to TRBD2. Germline lookup yields CDR1 MDHEN and CDR2 SYDVKM. The trim removed 3 bases at V and 2 bases at J, leaving 4 bases unmatched. This CDR3 region has 15 residues.

In its sample, this clone was seen once. The genes are TRBV19 and TRBJ2-1; 14 nucleotides agree with TRBD2. The CDR3 length is 14 residues. V was clipped by 7 bases and J by 5 bases; unmatched bases: 1. The germline V gene has CDR1 LNHDA and CDR2 SQIVND (reference sequence). The CDR3 region has the DNA TGTGCCAGTAAGGGACTAGCGGGAGACAATGAGCAGTTCTTC. Translation: CASKGLAGDNEQFF.

The rearrangement links TRBV28 to TRBJ2-1; D unresolved. Germline V gene data show CDR1 as MDHEN and CDR2 as SYDVKM. This CDR3 spans 14 amino acids. V was pared by 4 bases and J by 4 bases, with 11 bases between. The CDR3 protein is CASSSYRAYNEQFF. In DNA, the CDR3 is TGTGCCAGCAGTTCCTATCGAGCGTACAATGAGCAGTTCTTC.

This clone was found a few times. The V gene is TRBV27, the J gene TRBJ2-5; perhaps TRBD1 as D (6 bases). The CDR3 runs to 14 residues. V was shortened by 0 bases and J by 4 bases, with 9 bases between the two germline ends. CDR1 MNHEY and CDR2 SMNVEV come from the germline V gene (reference sequence). The CDR3 here is CASSLSPRGETQYF. The CDR3 region has the DNA TGTGCCAGCAGTTTATCTCCCAGGGGAGAGACCCAGTACTTC.

Only one count was recorded for this clone. V usage is TRBV6-5 and J usage is TRBJ2-7; 8 nucleotides line up with TRBD2. V shed 5 bases, J shed 3 bases, and the junction held 3 bases outside the gene matches. The CDR3 runs to 13 residues. CDR1 is MNHEY, CDR2 SVGAGI, per germline. The CDR3 coding sequence is TGTGCCAGCAGTCCGGGGGGGGTCTACGAGCAGTACTTC. This translates into CASSPGGVYEQYF.

This rearrangement joins TRBV6-1 to TRBJ2-7, with a tentative D call TRBD2 (6 bases). Germline V gives CDR1 MNHNS, CDR2 SASEGT. V was trimmed by 3 bases and J by 0 bases, leaving 9 bases between them. This CDR3 spans 14 amino acids. In DNA form, the CDR3 reads TGTGCCAGCAGTGAGCGGGACTTCTCCTACGAGCAGTACTTC. Its translation: CASSERDFSYEQYF.

The chain uses TRBV7-8 and TRBJ2-2, with D possibly being TRBD2 (5 bases). There are 16 residues in the CDR3. Trimming took off 5 bases at V and 5 bases at J, with 18 bases between the two ends. CDR1 and CDR2 from the germline V gene are SGHVS and FQNEAQ. The CDR3 loop is CASSATTRRETGELFF. CDR3 bases: TGTGCCAGCAGCGCCACGACCCGTAGGGAGACCGGGGAGCTGTTTTTT.

The gene calls are TRBV2 and TRBJ1-1, with D unclear. CDR3 length: 17 residues. From germline, CDR1 is SNHLY and CDR2 FYNNEI. V was clipped by 2 bases and J by 5 bases, with 21 bases between them. This CDR3 reads CASSEPARSEEETEAFF. The CDR3 region has the DNA TGTGCCAGCAGTGAACCAGCGAGAAGTGAAGAGGAAACTGAAGCTTTCTTT.

The rearrangement uses TRBV11-2 and TRBJ1-2; D uncertain. This CDR3 region has 16 residues. The V end lost 0 bases, the J end lost 4 bases, and 15 bases lay between the germline ends. CDR1 is SGHAT, CDR2 FQNNGV, per germline. DNA for the CDR3: TGTGCCAGCAGCTTAGAAGACCACGGGGTTGGCTATGGCTACACCTTC. This encodes CASSLEDHGVGYGYTF.

The chain is built from TRBV5-1 and TRBJ2-7; 8 nucleotides line up with TRBD2. V was clipped by 0 bases and J by 1 base; unmatched bases: 6. This CDR3 spans 16 amino acids. Germline CDR1 reads SGHRS; CDR2 reads YFSETQ. CDR3 region: CASSLESGSWSYEQYF. In DNA form, the CDR3 reads TGCGCCAGCAGCTTGGAGAGCGGGAGTTGGTCCTACGAGCAGTACTTC.

The V call is TRBV10-3, the J call TRBJ2-7; D is ambiguous. The CDR3 is made up of 15 amino acids. Looked up from germline, CDR1 is ENHRY and CDR2 is SYGVKD. Trimming shortened V by 0 bases and J by 4 bases, and 13 bases separated the two germline ends. CDR3 residues: CAISESARQIYEQYF. Here the CDR3 DNA reads TGTGCCATCAGTGAGTCGGCGCGGCAAATTTACGAGCAGTACTTC.

The chain carries TRBV5-8 and TRBJ1-6, with 7 bases aligning to TRBD1. With 0 bases clipped from V and 5 bases from J, the junction kept 11 bases outside the gene matches. The length of the CDR3 is 18 residues. Per the germline V gene, CDR1 is SGHTS and CDR2 is YDEGEE. The CDR3 DNA reads TGTGCCAGCAGCTTGGGGACAGGTCTAGGGGCAGATAATTCACCCCTCCACTTT. Its protein product is CASSLGTGLGADNSPLHF.

CDR3 DNA: TGTGCCAGTCGATCGGGACTAGCTGATGGCTACACCTTC. Its protein product is CASRSGLADGYTF. The gene calls are TRBV6-5 and TRBJ1-2; D might be TRBD1 (5 bases). Germline CDR1 is MNHEY and CDR2 is SVGAGI. CDR3 length equals 13 residues. The V gene lost 9 bases and the J gene lost 6 bases, with 17 bases spanning the gap.

The V and J genes are TRBV6-4 and TRBJ2-7; weak D call: TRBD1 (5 bases). CDR3 length: 14 amino acids. V dropped 3 bases and J dropped 5 bases, with 14 bases sitting between them. Germline CDR1 MRHNA, CDR2 SNTAGT. Written as DNA, the CDR3 is TGTGCCAGCAGTGAGGGGCACCCCTTCCACGAGCAGTACTTC. Amino acids: CASSEGHPFHEQYF.

The chain has TRBV27 and TRBJ2-7, with 11 bases matching TRBD2. The junction had 8 bases not matched to a gene; V was cut back by 5 bases and J by 5 bases. The CDR3 totals 15 residues. Looked up from germline, CDR1 is MNHEY and CDR2 is SMNVEV (reference sequence). DNA for the CDR3: TGTGCCAGCAGTCCTACTAGCGGGAGTAGCGACGAGCAGTACTTC. It is translated as CASSPTSGSSDEQYF.

The rearrangement joins TRBV6-5 to TRBJ1-2; D gene unclear. Germline CDR1 reads MNHEY; CDR2 reads SVGAGI. Trimming cost V 0 bases and J 3 bases, with 11 bases left between them. The CDR3 is 15 residues long. The CDR3 here is CASSYSSGWDYGYTF. The CDR3, as DNA: TGTGCCAGCAGTTACTCCAGCGGATGGGACTATGGCTACACCTTC.

The V and J genes are TRBV2 and TRBJ1-5; 10 nucleotides agree with TRBD1. V lost 4 bases and J lost 6; bases outside the gene matches: 3. The CDR3 runs to 14 residues. CDR1 is SNHLY, CDR2 FYNNEI, per germline. This CDR3 is CASSATGGSQPQHF. CDR3 bases: TGTGCCAGCAGTGCGACAGGGGGCAGTCAGCCCCAGCATTTT.

J is TRBJ1-4 and V is TRBV14, with a tentative D call TRBD1 (5 bases). V was clipped by 6 bases and J by 7 bases, with 21 bases between them. Germline loops: CDR1 SGHDN, CDR2 FVKESK. The CDR3 extends over 16 amino acids. The CDR3 DNA reads as TGTGCCAGCAGTTTTGACAGTCCTCTATGGGGTGAAAAACTGTTTTTT. It encodes CASSFDSPLWGEKLFF.

The chain is built from TRBV4-1 and TRBJ1-3; D gene unclear. Germline V gives CDR1 MGHRA, CDR2 YSYEKL. V lost 1 base, J lost 0 bases, and 16 bases lay in between. This CDR3 has 18 residues. DNA of the CDR3: TGCGCCAGCAGCCAAGCGTTGATGAAAAACTTCTCTGGAAACACCATATATTTT. Translating it yields CASSQALMKNFSGNTIYF.

The CDR3 bases are TGTGCCAGCAGCGACGGCTTTATAGGGAGAAGGCATGGCTACACCTTC. Encoded protein: CASSDGFIGRRHGYTF. The chain carries TRBV2 and TRBJ1-2; no clear D gene. The CDR3 is 16 amino acids. Germline V gene sequence: CDR1 SNHLY, CDR2 FYNNEI. The V end lost 6 bases, the J end lost 6 bases, and 23 bases lay between the germline ends.